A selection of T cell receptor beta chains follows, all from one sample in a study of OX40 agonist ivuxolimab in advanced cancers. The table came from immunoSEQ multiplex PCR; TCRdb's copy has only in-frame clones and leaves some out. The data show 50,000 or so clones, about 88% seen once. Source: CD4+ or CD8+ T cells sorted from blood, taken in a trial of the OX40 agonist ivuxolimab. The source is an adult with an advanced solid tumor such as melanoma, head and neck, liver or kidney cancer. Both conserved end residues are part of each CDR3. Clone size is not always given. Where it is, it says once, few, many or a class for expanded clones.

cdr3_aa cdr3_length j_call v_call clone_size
CASTSPADTEAFF 13 TRBJ1-1 TRBV2 -
CASSLGVLETQYF 13 TRBJ2-5 TRBV28 once
CASSQDGTGKANIQYF 16 TRBJ2-4 TRBV4-2 -
CASSLAGTSVPDEQFF 16 TRBJ2-1 TRBV11-1 once
CASSPTGSAQYEQYF 15 TRBJ2-7 TRBV9 -
CASSPGGANTGELFF 15 TRBJ2-2 TRBV5-6 -
CASSGSGRGETQYF 14 TRBJ2-5 TRBV9 -
CASSIGLAGVETQYF 15 TRBJ2-5 TRBV5-1 -
CASSLGPGEAFF 12 TRBJ1-1 TRBV5-4 medium-sized
CASGRKNTEAFF 12 TRBJ1-1 TRBV30 -
CASSLYIRTSGRGFTDTQYF 20 TRBJ2-3 TRBV13 once
CASSRTSGNYEQYF 14 TRBJ2-7 TRBV5-5 -
CASSFGQSYGYTF 13 TRBJ1-2 TRBV7-9 -
CAWSQGRKETQYF 13 TRBJ2-5 TRBV30 -
CATRTSGTSTDTQYF 15 TRBJ2-3 TRBV28 -
CASGLGSGSLDTQYF 15 TRBJ2-3 TRBV12-5 -
CASIQGGRTNYGYTF 15 TRBJ1-2 TRBV6-1 -
CAISEDGNPAETQYF 15 TRBJ2-5 TRBV10-3 -
CASSLVSGQTYEQYF 15 TRBJ2-7 TRBV7-2 -
CASRQGTAYAFYEQYF 16 TRBJ2-7 TRBV7-3 -
CASSLLGGRSPLHF 14 TRBJ1-6 TRBV28 -
CSVGQGNYEQYF 12 TRBJ2-7 TRBV29-1 -
CATGRTNYGYTF 12 TRBJ1-2 TRBV10-3 -
CASSAPYRADTEAFF 15 TRBJ1-1 TRBV25-1 -
CAISSAGLGGYEQYF 15 TRBJ2-7 TRBV10-3 -
CASSLSGPSTDTQYF 15 TRBJ2-3 TRBV5-1 -
CASSDPFSGTATDTQYF 17 TRBJ2-3 TRBV10-1 -
CASSHQGENTEAFF 14 TRBJ1-1 TRBV7-9 -
CASSLRGQMWETQYF 15 TRBJ2-5 TRBV5-4 -
CAWSSIGGGNTIYF 14 TRBJ1-3 TRBV30 -
CASSFRDRPYNEQFF 15 TRBJ2-1 TRBV28 -
CASSVVGREGRNEQFF 16 TRBJ2-1 TRBV9 -
CASSRQEELYEQYF 14 TRBJ2-7 TRBV5-5 -
CASSFGTVNYGYTF 14 TRBJ1-2 TRBV28 -
CASSGDGSNQPQHF 14 TRBJ1-5 TRBV2 -
CASSQGIAGVSLEQFF 16 TRBJ2-1 TRBV4-1 -
CATSREMAGRETQYF 15 TRBJ2-5 TRBV15 -